A selection of T cell receptor beta chains follows, all from one sample in a study of molecular identifiers for immune sequencing clone quantification. TCRdb processed the PCR reads anew with MiXCR; each CDR3 protein has one entry. The sample carries about 500,000 distinct CDR3 sequences, about a quarter recorded once. Sequenced sample: naive CD8+ T cells from blood, with Jurkat cell RNA spiked in. Receptors were obtained from a human donor in good health. Some libraries in this study had Jurkat cell RNA spiked in. The CDR3 runs from the conserved cysteine through the conserved F or W. D genes are given only for firm matches. Clone sizes are given selectively: once, few, many, or a class where the clone is expanded.

cdr3_length j_call d_call v_call clone_size cdr3_aa cdr3_nt
13 TRBJ2-7 - TRBV5-6 many CASSLGQADEQYF TGTGCCAGCAGCTTGGGACAGGCTGACGAGCAGTACTTC
15 TRBJ2-1 TRBD2 TRBV9 - CASSASGYSYNEQFF TGTGCCAGCAGCGCTAGCGGTTACTCCTACAATGAGCAGTTCTTC
13 TRBJ2-5 - TRBV23-1 many CASYLGTAETQYF TGCGCCAGCTACCTTGGTACCGCAGAGACCCAGTACTTC
15 TRBJ2-7 - TRBV4-2 - CASSHPSTRFYEQYF TGTGCCAGCAGCCATCCCTCGACTAGATTCTACGAGCAGTACTTC
16 TRBJ2-1 TRBD1 TRBV24-1 few CATSDGTGKGNDEQFF TGTGCCACCAGTGACGGGACAGGAAAGGGGAACGATGAGCAGTTCTTC
12 TRBJ2-7 TRBD1 TRBV30 - CAWAPGGYEQYF TGTGCCTGGGCACCAGGGGGCTACGAGCAGTACTTC
13 TRBJ2-5 - TRBV12-3/TRBV12-4 - CASSLAVLGTQYF TGTGCCAGCAGCTTAGCGGTGCTAGGGACCCAGTACTTC
18 TRBJ2-1 TRBD2 TRBV28 - CASSFPTSGRTSKGEQFF TGTGCCAGCAGTTTCCCTACTAGCGGGAGGACCTCTAAGGGTGAGCAGTTCTTC
15 TRBJ2-5 TRBD2 TRBV12-3/TRBV12-4 once CASSHPAGGPETQHF TGTGCCAGCAGTCACCCAGCGGGGGGCCCAGAGACCCAGCACTTC
14 TRBJ2-7 - TRBV4-1 - CASSQFRDSYEQYF TGCGCCAGCAGCCAGTTCCGGGACTCCTACGAGCAGTACTTC
14 TRBJ2-7 TRBD1 TRBV4-3 - CARSQDRVGYAPYF TGCGCCCGCAGCCAAGACAGGGTCGGCTACGCGCCGTACTTC
16 TRBJ2-5 - TRBV12-5 few CASGFGTVGYQETQYF TGTGCTAGTGGTTTCGGGACGGTGGGGTACCAAGAGACCCAGTACTTC
11 TRBJ2-7 - TRBV5-6 many CASSLSREQYF TGTGCCAGCAGCTTGTCCCGCGAGCAGTACTTC
16 TRBJ1-4 - TRBV20-1 few CSARGRRQATNEKLFF TGCAGTGCTAGAGGCCGCAGACAGGCAACTAATGAAAAACTGTTTTTT
12 TRBJ2-7 - TRBV6-1 many CASSEWRFEQYF TGTGCCAGCAGTGAATGGAGGTTCGAGCAGTACTTC
17 TRBJ2-5 TRBD2 TRBV10-3 - CAISERGDSGIQETRYF TGTGCCATCAGTGAACGGGGTGATAGCGGGATTCAAGAGACCCGGTACTTC
12 TRBJ2-1 TRBD2 TRBV7-3 few CASALAGNEQFF TGTGCCAGCGCCCTAGCGGGCAATGAGCAGTTCTTC
15 TRBJ1-5 - TRBV12-3/TRBV12-4 once CASSLVQDPNSPQQF TGTGCCAGCAGTTTAGTGCAGGACCCAAACTCACCCCAGCAGTTT
15 TRBJ1-5 - TRBV7-8 many CASSFEGNSNQPQHF TGTGCCAGCAGCTTTGAGGGGAATAGCAATCAGCCCCAGCATTTT
11 TRBJ2-1 - TRBV6-5 many CASGRYNEQFF TGTGCCAGCGGAAGATACAATGAGCAGTTCTTC
14 TRBJ2-7 TRBD2 TRBV27 many CASSWGGGAYEQYF TGTGCCAGTTCCTGGGGCGGGGGGGCCTACGAGCAGTACTTC
16 TRBJ1-3 TRBD1 TRBV12-3/TRBV12-4 - CASSPPGQGVWNTIYF TGTGCCAGCAGTCCTCCGGGACAGGGGGTCTGGAACACCATATATTTT
13 TRBJ2-1 - TRBV20-1 few CSARDRLYNEQFF TGCAGTGCTAGAGACAGGCTATACAATGAGCAGTTCTTC
14 TRBJ2-7 TRBD1 TRBV12-3/TRBV12-4 few CASSLGTGALPVYF TGTGCCAGCAGTTTAGGGACAGGGGCCCTTCCCGTGTACTTC
16 TRBJ2-5 - TRBV7-6 - CASSLGGRQIKETQYF TGTGCCAGCAGCTTGGGTGGACGTCAGATAAAAGAGACCCAGTACTTC
19 TRBJ1-6 - TRBV5-6 - CASSLGGPTLVSYNSPLHF TGTGCCAGCAGCTTGGGGGGCCCGACCCTTGTGTCCTATAATTCACCCCTCCACTTT
14 TRBJ2-1 TRBD1 TRBV12-3/TRBV12-4 few CASKSGQGNGEQFF TGTGCCAGCAAGTCGGGACAGGGAAATGGTGAGCAGTTCTTC
14 TRBJ2-7 - TRBV6-5 - CASSYSIGWYEQYF TGTGCCAGCAGTTACTCGATCGGGTGGTACGAGCAGTACTTC
16 TRBJ2-5 - TRBV5-3 few CASSFRPDRDQETQYF TGTGCCAGCAGCTTCAGACCGGACAGAGACCAAGAGACCCAGTACTTC
16 TRBJ2-1 TRBD2 TRBV29-1 - CNVESQREWSYNEQFF TGCAACGTTGAATCCCAGCGGGAGTGGTCCTACAATGAGCAGTTCTTC
14 TRBJ2-5 - TRBV19 many CASSKVPMQETQYF TGTGCCAGTAGTAAGGTGCCAATGCAAGAGACCCAGTACTTC
14 TRBJ2-7 - TRBV4-3 many CASSHGVSSYEQYF TGCGCCAGCAGCCACGGGGTTAGCTCCTACGAGCAGTACTTC
15 TRBJ2-4 TRBD1 TRBV7-3 few CASSYGTGDRDIQYF TGTGCCAGCAGCTATGGGACAGGGGACAGGGACATTCAGTACTTC
15 TRBJ2-7 - TRBV15 - CATSRDRFQGWEQYF TGTGCCACCAGCAGAGATCGATTTCAAGGGTGGGAGCAGTACTTC
15 TRBJ2-7 TRBD1 TRBV19 many CASSTGQGSSYEQYF TGTGCCAGTAGTACCGGACAGGGGAGCTCCTACGAGCAGTACTTC
17 TRBJ2-3 TRBD2 TRBV28 many CASSLLELAGDTDTQYF TGTGCCAGCAGTTTATTAGAACTAGCGGGTGACACAGATACGCAGTATTTT